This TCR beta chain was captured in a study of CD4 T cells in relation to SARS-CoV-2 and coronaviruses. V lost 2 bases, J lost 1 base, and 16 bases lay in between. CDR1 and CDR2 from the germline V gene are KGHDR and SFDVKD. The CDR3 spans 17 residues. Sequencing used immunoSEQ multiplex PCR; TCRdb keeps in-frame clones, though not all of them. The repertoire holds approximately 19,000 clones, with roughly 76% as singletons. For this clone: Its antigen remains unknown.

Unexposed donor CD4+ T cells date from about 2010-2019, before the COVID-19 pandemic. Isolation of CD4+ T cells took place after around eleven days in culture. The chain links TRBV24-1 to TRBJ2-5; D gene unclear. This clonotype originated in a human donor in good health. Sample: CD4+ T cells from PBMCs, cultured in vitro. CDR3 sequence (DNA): TGTGCCACCAGTGATTCCTCCGGGCGAACGGTCCAAGAGACCCAGTACTTC. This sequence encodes CATSDSSGRTVQETQYF.